The subject of this entry is one TCR beta chain. Antigen: not known. This sample was taken from a study of T cells in severe cutaneous drug reactions. Study at large: Recruitment ran 2011 to 2018 in Taiwan, Thailand and a European registry. Collected from acute- or recovery-stage patients: blister fluids/cells and PBMC. Study-wide results and limits: TRBV12-4 use rose strongly in carbamazepine-induced Stevens-Johnson syndrome or toxic epidermal necrolysis, averaging around 30% in blister cells and 4% to 6% in PBMC.

Libraries were made by iRepertoire multiplex PCR with TCR subtype-specific primers for bulk and single-cell sequencing. With the multiplex PCR reads reprocessed, TCRdb shows one record per CDR3 protein and no DNA. This repertoire comprises about 2,500 distinct CDR3 sequences; its ten largest clones make up approximately 58%. Germline V CDR1 and CDR2: SNHLY, FYNNEI. The CDR3 spans 14 residues. Sequenced patients had Stevens-Johnson syndrome or toxic epidermal necrolysis caused by carbamazepine. V gene TRBV2 combines with J gene TRBJ2-7; no DNA is available, so the TRBD2 call from TCRdb remains unchecked. The sequence was collected from a human donor with toxic epidermal necrolysis, a severe cutaneous drug reaction. The specimen was cells from a skin blister. CDR3 protein: CASRSPGGKYEQYF.